The clone carrying this T cell receptor (beta chain) has only a few counts. Its cognate antigen is unknown. In TCRdb, the 5' RACE reads were re-called with MiXCR into one record per CDR3 protein. The sample contains about 52,000 distinct CDR3 sequences, 6.5% to 8% of which appear only once. This sample stems from a study of CD8 T cells in ankylosing spondylitis. Regarding the study as a whole: Seemingly distinctive of ankylosing spondylitis blood was a TCR beta motif formed by eight highly homologous variants.

The CDR3 totals 16 residues. V shed 6 bases and J shed 4 bases, with 21 bases lying between them. Per germline, CDR1 SGHVS and CDR2 FQNEAQ. The TCR sequence derives from a female donor with ankylosing spondylitis or in good health (not recorded which). The specimen sequenced was blood, either unsorted or a sorted T cell fraction (not recorded which). V usage is TRBV7-8 and J usage is TRBJ2-5; D might be TRBD1 (6 bases). The CDR3 protein is CASRYRAAARVETQYF. Written as DNA, the CDR3 is TGTGCCAGCAGATACAGGGCGGCCGCACGGGTAGAGACCCAGTACTTC.